The following is a T cell receptor (beta chain) sequence with its context. Its antigen is still unknown. Base-call qualities are not available, and no considerably larger clone is one nucleotide away. The label giving this sample's treatment or condition can be read as: AdE1-LMPpoly-expanded autologous EBV-specific T-cell therapy followed by anti-PD-1 nivolumab. The Qiagen DNeasy Kit was used to extract genomic DNA from the sorted cells. TCR beta chain deep sequencing was performed on the immunoSEQ platform. Per the source publication's procedure: The immunoSEQ Analyzer software was used to analyze the repertoire data. Here the immuneACCESS table is served through TCRdb, limited to in-frame sequences with V and J called. Missing clones are a known gap in these copies; in checked studies unresolved V genes cover under half, and the rest lacks a known reason. For V, J and clone size, that table is used; D and trimming come from the DNA. The sample has about 23,000 clones on record, over 75% of them singletons. The ten largest make up approximately 30% of the sample.

The data derive from a study of EBV T-cell therapy then PD-1 blockade in nasopharyngeal carcinoma (dated by TCRdb to the early 2020s). The V end gives up 3 bases and the J end 4 bases, leaving 0 bases in the junction not matched to a gene. CDR1 and CDR2, per the germline V gene, are KGHSH and LQKENI. The CDR3 runs 12 amino acids, cysteine and phenylalanine included. Only CDR3 DNA remains: 36 bases, in frame from the first base. Here the chain combines TRBV18 and TRBJ2-7; a stretch of 7 junction bases matches TRBD2. The sequences come from CD8+ T cells from blood, collected at roughly day 67 from a patient whose treatment included autologous EBV-specific T cells and nivolumab. The receptor was isolated from a man aged 40-49 years with nasopharyngeal carcinoma. CDR3 sequence: CASSPGGYEQYF. The DNA sequence follows: TGTGCCAGCTCACCGGGGGGGTACGAGCAGTACTTC.